This note documents a single TCR beta chain sequence. These data belong to a study of blood T cell repertoires in COVID-19. TCRdb's table, derived via immunoSEQ multiplex PCR, lists solely in-frame clones and lacks some. The repertoire includes approximately 200,000 clones, around 85% of them detected once, and 1.1% sits in the top ten. The CDR3 runs to 15 residues. J was trimmed by 5 bases and V by 2 bases; bases with no gene match: 5. Germline V gives CDR1 SGHRS, CDR2 YFSETQ. The sequence was collected from a man under 40 with acute or convalescent COVID-19. The chain joins TRBV5-1 to TRBJ2-1; 9 bases fit TRBD2. Material for sequencing was peripheral blood. CDR3 sequence (DNA): TGCGCCAGCAGCTTAGGTAGCGGGAGCCACAATGAGCAGTTCTTC. Translated: CASSLGSGSHNEQFF.